The TCR beta chain described here comes from a study of T cells expressing NK-cell markers. Overall study: From sorted CD3+CD56+NKG2C+, CD3+CD56+NKG2C- and CD3+CD56-NKG2C+ T cells came the TCR beta repertoires. Most of the eight sequenced donors tested HCMV-seropositive; one tested seronegative.

TCRdb reworked the 5' RACE reads into one entry per CDR3 protein, no DNA. This table holds about 540,000 distinct CDR3 sequences. The CDR3 is 15 amino acids. Germline CDR1 SEHNR, CDR2 FQNEAQ (reference sequence). The chain carries TRBV7-9 and TRBJ2-3; there is no DNA to check the TCRdb D call of TRBD1. This TCR was sampled from a young man in good health. The sample consisted of blood T cells: a sorted CD56 or NKG2C T cell subset, CD4+ or CD8+ T cells, or bulk PBMC T cells (not recorded which). The chain's CDR3 is CASSQYGGGADTQYF.